The T cell receptor beta chain under discussion was sequenced for a study of OX40 agonist ivuxolimab in advanced cancers. Study as a whole: Eligibility admitted prior anti-PD-1, anti-PD-L1 or anti-CTLA-4 therapy; roughly 37% had some.

Unmatched junction bases numbered 3, after V lost 3 bases and J lost 7 bases. The germline V gene encodes CDR1 SGHRS and CDR2 YFSETQ. This CDR3 is built from 13 residues. The data were produced by immunoSEQ multiplex PCR, yet TCRdb's version contains in-frame clones alone and is incomplete. Altogether some 30,000 clones are present, about 74% being singletons, with the ten largest covering about an eighth. Study-level points and caveats: More expanded clones were seen, on average, in CD8+ T cells than in CD4+. At doses 0.1 to 3.0 mg/kg, CD4+ and CD8+ clones expanded.

In the case of this clone: Its antigen is not identified.

The sequencing used CD4+ or CD8+ T cells sorted from blood, collected in a trial of the OX40 agonist ivuxolimab. The rearrangement links TRBV5-1 to TRBJ2-3, with TRBD1 matching 9 bases. The TCR was taken from an adult with an advanced solid tumor such as melanoma, head and neck, liver or kidney cancer. As DNA, the CDR3 is TGCGCCAGCAGCTCACAGGGGGCAAATACGCAGTATTTT. It is translated as CASSSQGANTQYF.